One sample yielded the 4 T cell receptor beta chains listed below, sequenced in a study of CD8 T cells in Susac syndrome. Reverse transcription of roughly 0.5 to 1 ug RNA used random hexamers. Each CDR3 protein gets one entry after TCRdb re-called the immunoSEQ multiplex PCR reads with MiXCR. Among 150,000 to 200,000 distinct CDR3 sequences listed, approximately 94% were seen once. The sample taken for sequencing was CD4+ T cells from PBMCs. The source is a human donor with multiple sclerosis.

V is TRBV29-1 and J is TRBJ1-1, with 9 nucleotides matching TRBD1. Germline V gene data show CDR1 as SQVTM and CDR2 as ANQGSEA. The CDR3 sequence is 12 residues long. The trim removed 7 bases at V and 6 bases at J, leaving 6 bases unmatched. CDR3 region: CSAGTGFAEAFF. The CDR3 DNA reads TGCAGCGCCGGGACAGGGTTCGCTGAAGCTTTCTTT.

The CDR3 sequence is CASSQSKQLEQFF. The DNA of the CDR3 is TGCGCCAGCAGTCAATCTAAACAATTGGAGCAGTTCTTC. The chain is built from TRBV23-1 and TRBJ2-1; D is unresolved. TRBV23-1 is designated an ORF whose function remains uncertain. The CDR3 loop spans 13 amino acids. V gave up 0 bases and J gave up 10 bases, with 10 bases separating them.

This chain joins TRBV5-6 and TRBJ1-1; D may be TRBD1 (5 bases). The CDR3 sequence is 13 residues long. Trimming cost V 5 bases and J 11 bases, with 19 bases left between them. Germline loops: CDR1 SGHDT, CDR2 YYEEEE. In nucleotides, the CDR3 is TGTGCCAGCAGATTCAGGGAAGGGAGCGAGGCTTTCTTT. This translates into CASRFREGSEAFF.

This chain joins TRBV10-3 and TRBJ1-1, with unresolved D. The CDR3 contains 12 residues. V shed 3 bases and J shed 1 base, with 3 bases lying between them. Germline CDR1 ENHRY, CDR2 SYGVKD. The CDR3 sequence is CAISDGNTEAFF. The CDR3 DNA sequence: TGTGCCATCAGTGACGGGAACACTGAAGCTTTCTTT.